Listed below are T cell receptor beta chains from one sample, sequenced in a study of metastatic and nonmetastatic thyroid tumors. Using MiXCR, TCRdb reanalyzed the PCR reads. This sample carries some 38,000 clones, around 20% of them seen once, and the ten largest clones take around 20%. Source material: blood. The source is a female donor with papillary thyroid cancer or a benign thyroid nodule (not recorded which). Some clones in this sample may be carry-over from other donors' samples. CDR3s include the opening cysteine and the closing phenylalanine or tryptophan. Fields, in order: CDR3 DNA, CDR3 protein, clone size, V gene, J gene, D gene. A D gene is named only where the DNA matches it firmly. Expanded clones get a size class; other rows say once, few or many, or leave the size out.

CDR3 DNA: TGTGCCAGTAGTATTTTCGACTTTAATAAGCCCCAGCATTTT
CDR3 protein: CASSIFDFNKPQHF
clone size: few
V gene: TRBV19
J gene: TRBJ1-5
D gene: -

CDR3 DNA: TGTGCCAGCAGTTTATCAGGGGGTGGTCAGCCCCAGCATTTT
CDR3 protein: CASSLSGGGQPQHF
clone size: -
V gene: TRBV12-3/TRBV12-4
J gene: TRBJ1-5
D gene: TRBD1

CDR3 DNA: TGCGCCAGCAGCGACGGGACGGGCTATGGCTACACCTTC
CDR3 protein: CASSDGTGYGYTF
clone size: many
V gene: TRBV5-1
J gene: TRBJ1-2
D gene: -

CDR3 DNA: TGCAGTGCTCCCAGCGGGAGGGCTGTAGAGACCCAGTACTTC
CDR3 protein: CSAPSGRAVETQYF
clone size: many
V gene: TRBV20-1
J gene: TRBJ2-5
D gene: TRBD2

CDR3 DNA: TGTGCCAGCAGTCCTCTCGGACTAGCGGGTTCCTACGAGCAGTACTTC
CDR3 protein: CASSPLGLAGSYEQYF
clone size: -
V gene: TRBV27
J gene: TRBJ2-7
D gene: TRBD2

CDR3 DNA: TGTGCCAGCAGCCAAGCCAGCGGGAGCGGGTTCGTGTCACCCCTCCACTTT
CDR3 protein: CASSQASGSGFVSPLHF
clone size: once
V gene: TRBV3-1
J gene: TRBJ1-6
D gene: -

CDR3 DNA: TGCAGTGCCAGATGGACTAGCGGAGAACCGATGCCCTACGAGCAGTACTTC
CDR3 protein: CSARWTSGEPMPYEQYF
clone size: -
V gene: TRBV20-1
J gene: TRBJ2-7
D gene: TRBD2

CDR3 DNA: TGTGCCAGCGCCCTGCCTAACTATGTCTACACCTTC
CDR3 protein: CASALPNYVYTF
clone size: few
V gene: TRBV28
J gene: TRBJ1-2
D gene: -

CDR3 DNA: TGTGTCAGCTCACCACCGGGACTGAAAGAGAACCAGTACTTC
CDR3 protein: CVSSPPGLKENQYF
clone size: -
V gene: TRBV18
J gene: TRBJ2-5
D gene: -

CDR3 DNA: TGTGCCAGCAGCCAAGATAGTTACACATTGAGCTCTGGAAACACCATATATTTT
CDR3 protein: CASSQDSYTLSSGNTIYF
clone size: many
V gene: TRBV3-1
J gene: TRBJ1-3
D gene: -

CDR3 DNA: TGCAGTGCTAGTTCGGATAGTCCCTATGGCTACACCTTC
CDR3 protein: CSASSDSPYGYTF
clone size: many
V gene: TRBV20-1
J gene: TRBJ1-2
D gene: -

CDR3 DNA: TGTGCCAGCAGCTACTCCGGTTGGGTTCGAGAGACCCAGTACTTC
CDR3 protein: CASSYSGWVRETQYF
clone size: once
V gene: TRBV5-6
J gene: TRBJ2-5
D gene: -

CDR3 DNA: TGCAGTGCTAGAGTGGGGGGAGCGGCGGGTAGCAATCAGCCCCAGCATTTT
CDR3 protein: CSARVGGAAGSNQPQHF
clone size: once
V gene: TRBV20-1
J gene: TRBJ1-5
D gene: -

CDR3 DNA: TGTGCCAGCAGCCAAGAGATCTTGTTGGGAAGCGGGGCTCGAGTGGAGACCCAGTACTTC
CDR3 protein: CASSQEILLGSGARVETQYF
clone size: -
V gene: TRBV4-2
J gene: TRBJ2-5
D gene: TRBD2

CDR3 DNA: TGTGCCAGCCACGCCCGAGGGGCCAACGTCCTGACTTTC
CDR3 protein: CASHARGANVLTF
clone size: few
V gene: TRBV12-3/TRBV12-4
J gene: TRBJ2-6
D gene: -

CDR3 DNA: TGCGCCAGCAGCACCCGGGACGACTCCTACGAGCAGTACTTC
CDR3 protein: CASSTRDDSYEQYF
clone size: -
V gene: TRBV4-1
J gene: TRBJ2-7
D gene: -

CDR3 DNA: TGCGCCAGCAGCTTGGGGAGCGGGAGGGCCGGAGATACGCAGTATTTT
CDR3 protein: CASSLGSGRAGDTQYF
clone size: many
V gene: TRBV5-1
J gene: TRBJ2-3
D gene: TRBD2

CDR3 DNA: TGTGCCAGTAACGAAGCAGGGGGCTGGTCCTACAATGAGCAGTTCTTC
CDR3 protein: CASNEAGGWSYNEQFF
clone size: many
V gene: TRBV19
J gene: TRBJ2-1
D gene: TRBD1

CDR3 DNA: TGCGCCAGCAGCCTAACAGGGCTTACTAATGAAAAACTGTTTTTT
CDR3 protein: CASSLTGLTNEKLFF
clone size: many
V gene: TRBV4-1
J gene: TRBJ1-4
D gene: -

CDR3 DNA: TGTGCCAGCAGCTCTCCGGAGCTGTACAATGAGCAGTTCTTC
CDR3 protein: CASSSPELYNEQFF
clone size: many
V gene: TRBV11-2
J gene: TRBJ2-1
D gene: -

CDR3 DNA: TGTGCCAGCAGTCCACAGGGGACAGGTCGTATTGGCTACACCTTC
CDR3 protein: CASSPQGTGRIGYTF
clone size: -
V gene: TRBV6-2/TRBV6-3
J gene: TRBJ1-2
D gene: TRBD1

CDR3 DNA: TGTGCCATCAGTGAGTTGTTGCGGGAGCGGACCGCGGAGCTGTTTTTT
CDR3 protein: CAISELLRERTAELFF
clone size: few
V gene: TRBV10-3
J gene: TRBJ2-2
D gene: TRBD2

CDR3 DNA: TGTGCTACCCCCAAAATTCGGACTGACACTCGTGAGCAGTTCTTC
CDR3 protein: CATPKIRTDTREQFF
clone size: many
V gene: TRBV12-5
J gene: TRBJ2-1
D gene: -

CDR3 DNA: TGTGCCACCCAAGACAGGGCCAACACTGAAGCTTTCTTT
CDR3 protein: CATQDRANTEAFF
clone size: few
V gene: TRBV15
J gene: TRBJ1-1
D gene: TRBD1

CDR3 DNA: TGTGCCACCAGCAGAGGGGGGGGGAATTCACCCCTCCACTTT
CDR3 protein: CATSRGGGNSPLHF
clone size: -
V gene: TRBV15
J gene: TRBJ1-6
D gene: -

CDR3 DNA: TGTGCCACTTATCGGGGCCTTGGGCAGGCTGGCGCCAAAAACGATACGCAGTATTTT
CDR3 protein: CATYRGLGQAGAKNDTQYF
clone size: -
V gene: TRBV23-1
J gene: TRBJ2-3
D gene: -

CDR3 DNA: TGTGCCAGCAGCCCGGGGGAGGGCGGGTACAATGAGAAGTTCTTC
CDR3 protein: CASSPGEGGYNEKFF
clone size: -
V gene: TRBV7-3
J gene: TRBJ2-1
D gene: TRBD2

CDR3 DNA: TGCAGTGCTCATCCCGGACAGGTCAATCAGCCCCAGCATTTT
CDR3 protein: CSAHPGQVNQPQHF
clone size: -
V gene: TRBV20-1
J gene: TRBJ1-5
D gene: TRBD1

CDR3 DNA: TGTGCCAGCAGCGTAACCAGCAGCCACAATGAGCAGTTCTTC
CDR3 protein: CASSVTSSHNEQFF
clone size: many
V gene: TRBV7-2
J gene: TRBJ2-1
D gene: -

CDR3 DNA: TGTGCCAGCAGTGAGGTGAGCGGGAGTGGGGGCGAGCAGTACTTC
CDR3 protein: CASSEVSGSGGEQYF
clone size: medium-sized
V gene: TRBV6-1
J gene: TRBJ2-7
D gene: TRBD2

CDR3 DNA: TGTGCCAGCAGCCAAGAACGAGCGCGGAAGCAGTTCTTC
CDR3 protein: CASSQERARKQFF
clone size: many
V gene: TRBV3-1
J gene: TRBJ2-1
D gene: -

CDR3 DNA: TGTGCCGGGGGGCCAGGGCACGATGAGCAGTTCTTC
CDR3 protein: CAGGPGHDEQFF
clone size: many
V gene: TRBV2
J gene: TRBJ2-1
D gene: -

CDR3 DNA: TGTGCCAGTAGTCCCGGGGCTGCCAATTCACCCCTCCACTTT
CDR3 protein: CASSPGAANSPLHF
clone size: many
V gene: TRBV19
J gene: TRBJ1-6
D gene: -

CDR3 DNA: TGTGCCAGCAGTTTAAAGCTAGCGGGAGTACGGGAGCTGTTTTTT
CDR3 protein: CASSLKLAGVRELFF
clone size: medium-sized
V gene: TRBV12-3/TRBV12-4
J gene: TRBJ2-2
D gene: TRBD2

CDR3 DNA: TGCGCCAGCAGCTCTCCACTCAATAGGGGCAGGAACACCGGGGAGCTGTTTTTT
CDR3 protein: CASSSPLNRGRNTGELFF
clone size: many
V gene: TRBV5-1
J gene: TRBJ2-2
D gene: -

CDR3 DNA: TGTGCCAGCCATGGACAGGTATATCAGCCCCAGCATTTT
CDR3 protein: CASHGQVYQPQHF
clone size: many
V gene: TRBV6-2/TRBV6-3
J gene: TRBJ1-5
D gene: TRBD1

CDR3 DNA: TGTGCCAGCAGCCAAGATGGCGGGCCAACTAATGAGCAGTTCTTC
CDR3 protein: CASSQDGGPTNEQFF
clone size: many
V gene: TRBV3-1
J gene: TRBJ2-1
D gene: -

CDR3 DNA: TGTGCCAGCACCCCGGCGAGCTGGGATCTGTTTTTT
CDR3 protein: CASTPASWDLFF
clone size: -
V gene: TRBV6-1
J gene: TRBJ2-2
D gene: -

CDR3 DNA: TGCAGTGCTTTGTTGGCTGGCGGGGCCCAAATCCTCCATGAGCAGTTCTTC
CDR3 protein: CSALLAGGAQILHEQFF
clone size: -
V gene: TRBV20-1
J gene: TRBJ2-1
D gene: -

CDR3 DNA: TGTGCCAGCAGCCCCGCAACGACAATACAGGGGAGCAAAAACATTCAGTACTTC
CDR3 protein: CASSPATTIQGSKNIQYF
clone size: many
V gene: TRBV28
J gene: TRBJ2-4
D gene: TRBD1

CDR3 DNA: TGCGCCAGCAGCCAAGACTCCAGCGGGAAATACTTAGGTACGCAGTATTTT
CDR3 protein: CASSQDSSGKYLGTQYF
clone size: many
V gene: TRBV4-3
J gene: TRBJ2-3
D gene: TRBD2

CDR3 DNA: TGTGCCAGCAGTTTATCCCGTCTAGCGGGAGGGAGGACAGATACGCAGTATTTT
CDR3 protein: CASSLSRLAGGRTDTQYF
clone size: many
V gene: TRBV27
J gene: TRBJ2-3
D gene: TRBD2

CDR3 DNA: TGTGCCAGCACCCAGGAAGGGTATTCCTATGGCTACACCTTC
CDR3 protein: CASTQEGYSYGYTF
clone size: -
V gene: TRBV28
J gene: TRBJ1-2
D gene: -

CDR3 DNA: TGTGCCTCCATTTTTTCCGGGGAGCTGTTTTTT
CDR3 protein: CASIFSGELFF
clone size: many
V gene: TRBV12-3/TRBV12-4
J gene: TRBJ2-2
D gene: -

CDR3 DNA: TGTGCCACCAGCAAGGGACCGAGTGATACGCAGTATTTT
CDR3 protein: CATSKGPSDTQYF
clone size: many
V gene: TRBV15
J gene: TRBJ2-3
D gene: -